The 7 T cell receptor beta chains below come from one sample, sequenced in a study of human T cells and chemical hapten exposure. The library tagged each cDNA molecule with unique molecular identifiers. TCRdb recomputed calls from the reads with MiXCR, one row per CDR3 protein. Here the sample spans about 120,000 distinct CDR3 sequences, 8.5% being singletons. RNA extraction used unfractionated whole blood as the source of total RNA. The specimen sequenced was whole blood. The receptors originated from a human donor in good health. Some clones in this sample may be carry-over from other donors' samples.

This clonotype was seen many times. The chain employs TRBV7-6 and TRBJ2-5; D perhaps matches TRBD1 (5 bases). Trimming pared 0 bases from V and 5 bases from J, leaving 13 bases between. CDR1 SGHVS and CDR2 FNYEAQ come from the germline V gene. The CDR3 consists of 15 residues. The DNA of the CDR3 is TGTGCCAGCAGCTTAGCGCGATCAGGGCGCGAGACCCAGTACTTC. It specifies CASSLARSGRETQYF.

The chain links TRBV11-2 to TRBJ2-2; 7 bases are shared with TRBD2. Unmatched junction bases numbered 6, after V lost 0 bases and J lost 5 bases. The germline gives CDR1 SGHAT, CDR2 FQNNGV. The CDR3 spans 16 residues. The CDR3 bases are TGTGCCAGCAGCTTAGATAGGGCAGCGGGGACCGGGGAGCTGTTTTTT. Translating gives CASSLDRAAGTGELFF. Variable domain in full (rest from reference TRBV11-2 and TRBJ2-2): EAGVAQSPRYKIIEKRQSVAFWCNPISGHATLYWYQQILGQGPKLLIQFQNNGVVDDSQLPKDRFSAERLKGVDSTLKIQPAKLEDSAVYLCASSLDRAAGTGELFFGEGSRLTVL.

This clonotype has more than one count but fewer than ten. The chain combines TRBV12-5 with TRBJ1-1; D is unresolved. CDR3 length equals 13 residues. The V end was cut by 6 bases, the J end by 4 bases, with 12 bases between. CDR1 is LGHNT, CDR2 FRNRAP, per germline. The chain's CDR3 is CASGLQSLTEAFF. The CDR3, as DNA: TGTGCTAGTGGCCTCCAGAGTCTCACTGAAGCTTTCTTT.

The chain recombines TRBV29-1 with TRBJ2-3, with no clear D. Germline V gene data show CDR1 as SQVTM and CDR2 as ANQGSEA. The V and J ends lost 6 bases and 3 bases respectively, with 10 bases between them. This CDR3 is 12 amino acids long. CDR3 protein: CSVLSRTDTQYF. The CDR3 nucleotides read TGCAGCGTCCTGAGTAGAACAGATACGCAGTATTTT.

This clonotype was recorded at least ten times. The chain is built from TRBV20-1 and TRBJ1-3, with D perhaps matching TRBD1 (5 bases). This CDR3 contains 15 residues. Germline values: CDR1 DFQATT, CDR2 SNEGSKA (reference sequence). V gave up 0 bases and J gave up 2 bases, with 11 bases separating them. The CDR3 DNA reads TGCAGTGCTAGAGATGAGACAGCCCCTGGAAACACCATATATTTT. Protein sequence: CSARDETAPGNTIYF.

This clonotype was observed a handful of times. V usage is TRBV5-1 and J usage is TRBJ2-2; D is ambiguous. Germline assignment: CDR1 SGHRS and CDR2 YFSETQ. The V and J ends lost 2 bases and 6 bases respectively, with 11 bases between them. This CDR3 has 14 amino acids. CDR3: CASSFGLRPGELFF. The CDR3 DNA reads TGCGCCAGCAGCTTTGGGTTGCGGCCCGGGGAGCTGTTTTTT.

Here the CDR3 reads CASLRRTVDEQYF. CDR3 bases: TGTGCCAGCCTCCGGAGGACAGTCGACGAGCAGTACTTC. The chain uses TRBV6-2 or TRBV6-3 and TRBJ2-7; D possibly corresponds to TRBD1 (6 bases). CDR3 length: 13 amino acids. Germline V lookup: CDR1 MNHEY, CDR2 SVGEGT. V lost 8 bases, J lost 5 bases, and 16 bases lay in between.